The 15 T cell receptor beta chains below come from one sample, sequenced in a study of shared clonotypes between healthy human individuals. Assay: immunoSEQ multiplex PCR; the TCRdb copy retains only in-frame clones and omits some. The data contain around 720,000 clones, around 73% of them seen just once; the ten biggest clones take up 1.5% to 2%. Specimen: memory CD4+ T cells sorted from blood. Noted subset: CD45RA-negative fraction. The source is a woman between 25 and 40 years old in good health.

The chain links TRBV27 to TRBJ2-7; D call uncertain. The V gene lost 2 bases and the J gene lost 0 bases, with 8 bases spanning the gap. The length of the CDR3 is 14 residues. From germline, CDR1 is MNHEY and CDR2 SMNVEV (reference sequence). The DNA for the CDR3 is TGTGCCAGCAGTTTAGGTGGTCACTCCTACGAGCAGTACTTC. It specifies CASSLGGHSYEQYF.

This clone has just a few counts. In DNA form, the CDR3 reads TGTGCCAGCAGCCAACTTGCGGGTTTTGGGTGGGGTGAGCAGTTCTTC. It codes for CASSQLAGFGWGEQFF. V gene TRBV14 combines with J gene TRBJ2-1; D perhaps matches TRBD2 (5 bases). Trimming pared 2 bases from V and 9 bases from J, leaving 20 bases between. The CDR3 covers 16 residues. The germline CDR1 and CDR2 sequences are SGHDN and FVKESK.

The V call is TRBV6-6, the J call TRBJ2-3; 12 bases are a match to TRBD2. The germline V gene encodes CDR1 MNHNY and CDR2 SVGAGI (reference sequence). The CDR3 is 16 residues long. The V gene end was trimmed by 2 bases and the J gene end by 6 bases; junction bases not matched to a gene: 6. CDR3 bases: TGTGCCAGCAGTTACCCCCTAGCGGGAGGGCCGGATACGCAGTATTTT. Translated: CASSYPLAGGPDTQYF.

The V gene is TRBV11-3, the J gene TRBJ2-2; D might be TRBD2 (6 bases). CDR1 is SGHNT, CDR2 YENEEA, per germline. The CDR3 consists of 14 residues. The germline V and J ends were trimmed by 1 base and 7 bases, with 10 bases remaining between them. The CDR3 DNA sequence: TGTGCCAGCAGCTTAGCCGGGAGTAACGGGGAGCTGTTTTTT. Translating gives CASSLAGSNGELFF.

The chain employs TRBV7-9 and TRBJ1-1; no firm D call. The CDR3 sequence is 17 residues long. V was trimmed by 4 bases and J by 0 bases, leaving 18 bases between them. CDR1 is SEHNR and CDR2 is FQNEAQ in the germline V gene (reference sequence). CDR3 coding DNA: TGTGCCAGCAGCTACTTAACTACCCCTAGTATGAACACTGAAGCTTTCTTT. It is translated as CASSYLTTPSMNTEAFF.

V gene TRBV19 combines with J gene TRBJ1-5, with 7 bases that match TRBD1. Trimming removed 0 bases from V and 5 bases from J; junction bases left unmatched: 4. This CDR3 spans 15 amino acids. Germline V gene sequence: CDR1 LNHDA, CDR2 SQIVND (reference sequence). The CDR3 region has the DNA TGTGCCAGTAGTATAGAGGACAGGAGCCATCAGCCCCAGCATTTT. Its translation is CASSIEDRSHQPQHF. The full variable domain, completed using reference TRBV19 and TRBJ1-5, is DGGITQSPKYLFRKEGQNVTLSCEQNLNHDAMYWYRQDPGQGLRLIYYSQIVNDFQKGDIAEGYSVSREKKESFPLTVTSAQKNPTAFYLCASSIEDRSHQPQHFGDGTRLSIL.

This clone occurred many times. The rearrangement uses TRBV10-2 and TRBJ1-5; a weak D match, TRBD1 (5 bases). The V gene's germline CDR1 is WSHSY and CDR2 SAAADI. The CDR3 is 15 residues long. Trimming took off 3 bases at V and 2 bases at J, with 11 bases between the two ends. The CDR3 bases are TGCGCCAGCAGTGATGGGGGTTTCGGCAATCAGCCCCAGCATTTT. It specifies CASSDGGFGNQPQHF.

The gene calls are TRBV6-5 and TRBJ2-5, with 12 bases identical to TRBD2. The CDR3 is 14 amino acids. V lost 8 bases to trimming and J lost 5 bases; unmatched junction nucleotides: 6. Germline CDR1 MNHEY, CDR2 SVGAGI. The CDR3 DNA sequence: TGTGCCAGCCGTCTAGCGGGAGGGCCCGAGACCCAGTACTTC. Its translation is CASRLAGGPETQYF.

The CDR3 sequence is CASSRQGSLDTQYF. Written as DNA, the CDR3 is TGTGCCAGCAGTCGACAGGGATCGTTAGATACGCAGTATTTT. The rearrangement links TRBV2 to TRBJ2-3; the match to TRBD1 covers 7 bases. Losses at the gene ends were 5 bases for V and 5 bases for J; bases not matched to a gene: 7. Germline V CDR1 and CDR2: SNHLY, FYNNEI. CDR3 length: 14 residues.

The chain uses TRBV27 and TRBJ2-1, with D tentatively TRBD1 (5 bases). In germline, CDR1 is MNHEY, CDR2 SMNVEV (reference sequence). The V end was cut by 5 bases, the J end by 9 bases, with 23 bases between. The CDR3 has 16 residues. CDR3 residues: CASSPLRAQNRGEQFF. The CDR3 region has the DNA TGTGCCAGCAGTCCCCTACGCGCTCAAAATAGGGGTGAGCAGTTCTTC.

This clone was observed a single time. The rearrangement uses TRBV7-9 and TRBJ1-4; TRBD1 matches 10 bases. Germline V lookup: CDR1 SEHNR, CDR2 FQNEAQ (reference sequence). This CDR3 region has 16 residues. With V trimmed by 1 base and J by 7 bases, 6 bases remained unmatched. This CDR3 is CASSLGWTGGSEKLFF. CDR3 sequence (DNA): TGTGCCAGCAGCTTAGGGTGGACAGGGGGTTCTGAAAAACTGTTTTTT.

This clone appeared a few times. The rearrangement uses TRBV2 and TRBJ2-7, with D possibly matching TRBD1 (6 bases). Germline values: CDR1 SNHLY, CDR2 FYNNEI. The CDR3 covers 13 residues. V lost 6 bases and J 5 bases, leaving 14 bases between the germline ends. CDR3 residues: CASRQTGRDEQYF. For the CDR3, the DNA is TGTGCCAGCAGACAGACAGGAAGGGACGAGCAGTACTTC.

Here the CDR3 DNA reads TGTGCCAGCAGTTTGCGGTTGACAGATACGCAGTATTTT. Encoded protein: CASSLRLTDTQYF. The genes are TRBV27 and TRBJ2-3; D gene ambiguous. The CDR3 has 13 residues. Trimming removed 3 bases from V and 3 bases from J, with 7 bases in between. CDR1 and CDR2 from the germline V gene are MNHEY and SMNVEV (reference sequence).

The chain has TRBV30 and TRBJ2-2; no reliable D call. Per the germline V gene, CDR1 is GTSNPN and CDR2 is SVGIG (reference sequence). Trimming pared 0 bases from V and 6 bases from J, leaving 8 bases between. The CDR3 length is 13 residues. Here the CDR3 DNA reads TGTGCCTGGAGTGTGGATGGGGCCGGGGAGCTGTTTTTT. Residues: CAWSVDGAGELFF.

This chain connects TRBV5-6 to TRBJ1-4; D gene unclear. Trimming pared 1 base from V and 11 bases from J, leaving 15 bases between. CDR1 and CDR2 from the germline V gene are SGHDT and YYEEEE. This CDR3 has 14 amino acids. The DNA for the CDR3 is TGTGCCAGCAGCTTGTCAGGCGTGGTGGGGAAACTGTTTTTT. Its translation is CASSLSGVVGKLFF.